This T cell receptor (beta chain) was identified during a study of response to subunit inactivated influenza vaccine. This clonotype was detected a few times. Its antigen is not identified. The CDR3 totals 13 residues. V was shortened by 4 bases and J by 6 bases, with 10 bases between the two germline ends. Germline assignment: CDR1 SNHLY and CDR2 FYNNEI. TCRdb re-called the RT-PCR reads through MiXCR, storing one row per CDR3 protein. The data contain roughly 700,000 distinct CDR3 sequences, around 14% of them singletons. Broader study findings: The authors proposed limited new T cell recruitment per seasonal influenza vaccination.

Sequencing used PBMCs from blood, obtained around 14 days before vaccination. V and J are TRBV2 and TRBJ2-1; D is ambiguous. The sequence derives from a man in his fifties who received an inactivated influenza vaccine. The CDR3 here is CASSVGFFNEQFF. The DNA for the CDR3 is TGTGCCAGCAGTGTCGGCTTCTTCAATGAGCAGTTCTTC.